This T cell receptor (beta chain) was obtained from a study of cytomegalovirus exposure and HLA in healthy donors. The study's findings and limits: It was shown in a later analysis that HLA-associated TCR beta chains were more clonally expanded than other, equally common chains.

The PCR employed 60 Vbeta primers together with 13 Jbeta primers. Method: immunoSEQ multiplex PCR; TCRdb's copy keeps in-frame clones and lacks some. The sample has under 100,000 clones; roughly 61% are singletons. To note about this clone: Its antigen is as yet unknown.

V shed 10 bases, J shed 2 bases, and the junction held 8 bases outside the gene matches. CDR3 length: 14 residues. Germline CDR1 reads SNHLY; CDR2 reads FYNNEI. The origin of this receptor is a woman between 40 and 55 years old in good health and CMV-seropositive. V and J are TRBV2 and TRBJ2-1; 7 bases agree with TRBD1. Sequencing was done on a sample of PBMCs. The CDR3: CATTWDSTYNEQFF. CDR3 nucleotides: TGTGCCACCACATGGGACAGTACCTACAATGAGCAGTTCTTC.